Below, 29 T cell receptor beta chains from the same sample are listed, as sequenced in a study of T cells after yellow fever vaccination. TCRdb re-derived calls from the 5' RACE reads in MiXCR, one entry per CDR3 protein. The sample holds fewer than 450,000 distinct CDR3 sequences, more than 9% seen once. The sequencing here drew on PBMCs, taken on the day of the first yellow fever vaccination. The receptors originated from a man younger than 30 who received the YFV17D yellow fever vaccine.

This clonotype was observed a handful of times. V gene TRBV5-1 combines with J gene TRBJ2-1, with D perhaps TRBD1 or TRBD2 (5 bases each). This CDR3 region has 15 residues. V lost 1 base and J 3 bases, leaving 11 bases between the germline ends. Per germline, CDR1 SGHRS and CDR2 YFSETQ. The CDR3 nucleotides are TGCGCCAGCAGCTTGAATGGGGACGTCTACAATGAGCAGTTCTTC. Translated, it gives CASSLNGDVYNEQFF.

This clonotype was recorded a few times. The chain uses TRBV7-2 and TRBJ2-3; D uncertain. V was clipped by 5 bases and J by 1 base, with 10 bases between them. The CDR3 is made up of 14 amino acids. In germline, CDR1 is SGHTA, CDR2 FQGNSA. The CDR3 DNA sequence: TGTGCCAGCAGCCCGACACTCGGCACAGATACGCAGTATTTT. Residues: CASSPTLGTDTQYF.

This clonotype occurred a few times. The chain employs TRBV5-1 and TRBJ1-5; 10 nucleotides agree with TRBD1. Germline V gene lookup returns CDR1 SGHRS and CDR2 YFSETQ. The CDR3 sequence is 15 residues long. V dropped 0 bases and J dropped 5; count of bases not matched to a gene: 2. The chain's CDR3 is CASSLGDRGDQPQHF. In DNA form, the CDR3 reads TGCGCCAGCAGCTTGGGGGACAGGGGTGATCAGCCCCAGCATTTT.

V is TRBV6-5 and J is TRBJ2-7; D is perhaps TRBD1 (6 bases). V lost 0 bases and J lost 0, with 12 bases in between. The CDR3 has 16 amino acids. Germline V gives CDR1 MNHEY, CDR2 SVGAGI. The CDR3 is CASSYSMGASSYEQYF. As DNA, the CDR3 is TGTGCCAGCAGTTACTCGATGGGGGCCAGCTCCTACGAGCAGTACTTC.

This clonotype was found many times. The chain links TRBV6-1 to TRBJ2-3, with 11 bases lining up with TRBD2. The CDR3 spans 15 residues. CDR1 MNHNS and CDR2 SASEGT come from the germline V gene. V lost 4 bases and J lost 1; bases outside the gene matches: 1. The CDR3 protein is CASSVSGGGTDTQYF. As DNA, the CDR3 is TGTGCCAGCAGTGTTAGCGGGGGGGGCACAGATACGCAGTATTTT.

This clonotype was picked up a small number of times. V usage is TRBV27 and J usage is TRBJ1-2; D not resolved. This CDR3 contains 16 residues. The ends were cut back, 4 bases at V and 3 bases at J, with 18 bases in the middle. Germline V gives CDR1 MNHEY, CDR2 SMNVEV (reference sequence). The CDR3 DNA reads TGTGCCAGCAGTTCGTCGGTCCTGACAACTTACTATGGCTACACCTTC. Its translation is CASSSSVLTTYYGYTF.

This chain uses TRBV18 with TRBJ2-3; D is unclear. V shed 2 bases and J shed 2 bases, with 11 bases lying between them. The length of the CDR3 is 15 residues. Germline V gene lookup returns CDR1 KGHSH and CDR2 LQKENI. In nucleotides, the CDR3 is TGTGCCAGCTCACCAGACTCGTCGTACACAGATACGCAGTATTTT. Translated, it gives CASSPDSSYTDTQYF.

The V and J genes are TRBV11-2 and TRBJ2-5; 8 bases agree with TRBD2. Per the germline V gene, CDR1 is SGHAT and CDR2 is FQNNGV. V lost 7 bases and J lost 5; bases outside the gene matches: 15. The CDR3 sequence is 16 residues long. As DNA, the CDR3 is TGTGCCAGCACCCGGGGACTAGAACACAGCCGGGAGACCCAGTACTTC. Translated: CASTRGLEHSRETQYF.

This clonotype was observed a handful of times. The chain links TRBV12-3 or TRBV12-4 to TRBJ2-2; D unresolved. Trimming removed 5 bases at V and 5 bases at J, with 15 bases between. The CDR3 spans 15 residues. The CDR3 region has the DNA TGTGCCAGCAGTACTGATGATGCACCTACCGGGGAGCTGTTTTTT. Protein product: CASSTDDAPTGELFF.

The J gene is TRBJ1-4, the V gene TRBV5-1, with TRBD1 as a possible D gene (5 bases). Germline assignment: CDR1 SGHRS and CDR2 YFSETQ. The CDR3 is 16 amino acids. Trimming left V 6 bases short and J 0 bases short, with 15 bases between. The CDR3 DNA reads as TGCGCCAGCAAACGGGACGCCGGTGCAACTAATGAAAAACTGTTTTTT. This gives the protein CASKRDAGATNEKLFF.

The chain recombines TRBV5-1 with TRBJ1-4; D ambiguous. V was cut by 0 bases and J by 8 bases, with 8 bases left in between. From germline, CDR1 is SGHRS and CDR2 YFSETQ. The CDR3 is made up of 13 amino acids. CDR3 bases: TGCGCCAGCAGCTTGGTAGGTCAGGAAAAACTGTTTTTT. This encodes CASSLVGQEKLFF.

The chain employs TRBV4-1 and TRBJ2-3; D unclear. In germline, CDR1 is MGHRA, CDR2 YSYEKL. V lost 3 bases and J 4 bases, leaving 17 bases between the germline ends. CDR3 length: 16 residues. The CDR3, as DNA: TGCGCCAGCAGCCAGAGGAAAGGGTCCCCCGCAGATACGCAGTATTTT. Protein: CASSQRKGSPADTQYF.

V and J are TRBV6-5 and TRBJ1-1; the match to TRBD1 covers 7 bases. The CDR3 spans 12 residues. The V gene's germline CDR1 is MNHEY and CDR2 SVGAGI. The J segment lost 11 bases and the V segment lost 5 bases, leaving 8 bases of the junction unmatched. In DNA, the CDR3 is TGTGCCAGCAGTGCAGGGGGAATCGCCGCTTTCTTT. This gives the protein CASSAGGIAAFF.

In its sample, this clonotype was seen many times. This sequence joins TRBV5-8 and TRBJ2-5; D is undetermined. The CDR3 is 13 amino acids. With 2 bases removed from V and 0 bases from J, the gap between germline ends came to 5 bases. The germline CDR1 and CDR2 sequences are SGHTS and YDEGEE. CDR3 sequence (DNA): TGTGCCAGCAGCTTTCCCAACCAAGAGACCCAGTACTTC. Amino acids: CASSFPNQETQYF.

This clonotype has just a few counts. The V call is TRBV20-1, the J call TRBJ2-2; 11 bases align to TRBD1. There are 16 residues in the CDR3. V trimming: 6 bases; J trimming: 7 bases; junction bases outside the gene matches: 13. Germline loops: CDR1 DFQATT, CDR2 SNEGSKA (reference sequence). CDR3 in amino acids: CSAPNTGQGVSGELFF. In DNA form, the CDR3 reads TGCAGTGCGCCAAACACGGGACAGGGGGTTAGCGGGGAGCTGTTTTTT.

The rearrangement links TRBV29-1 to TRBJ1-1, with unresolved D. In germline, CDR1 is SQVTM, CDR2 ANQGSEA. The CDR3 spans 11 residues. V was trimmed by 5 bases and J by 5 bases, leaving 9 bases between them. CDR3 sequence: CSVRGGTEAFF. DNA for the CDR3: TGCAGCGTTCGGGGAGGGACTGAAGCTTTCTTT.

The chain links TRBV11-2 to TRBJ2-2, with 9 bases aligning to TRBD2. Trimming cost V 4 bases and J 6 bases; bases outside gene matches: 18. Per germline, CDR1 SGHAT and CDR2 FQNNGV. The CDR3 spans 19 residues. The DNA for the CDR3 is TGTGCCAGCAGCTCCTTATTAACAGATAGCGGGGGTGTCTCCGGGGAGCTGTTTTTT. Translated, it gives CASSSLLTDSGGVSGELFF.

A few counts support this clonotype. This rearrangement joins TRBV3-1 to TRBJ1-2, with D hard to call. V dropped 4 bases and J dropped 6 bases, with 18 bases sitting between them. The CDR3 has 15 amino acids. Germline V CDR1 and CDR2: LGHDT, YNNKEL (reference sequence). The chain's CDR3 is CASSPAGRPGDGYTF. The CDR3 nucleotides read TGTGCCAGCAGCCCAGCAGGACGTCCTGGGGATGGCTACACCTTC. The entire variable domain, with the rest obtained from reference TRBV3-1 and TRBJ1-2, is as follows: DTAVSQTPKYLVTQMGNDKSIKCEQNLGHDTMYWYKQDSKKFLKIMFSYNNKELIINETVPNRFSPKSPDKAHLNLHINSLELGDSAVYFCASSPAGRPGDGYTFGSGTRLTVV.

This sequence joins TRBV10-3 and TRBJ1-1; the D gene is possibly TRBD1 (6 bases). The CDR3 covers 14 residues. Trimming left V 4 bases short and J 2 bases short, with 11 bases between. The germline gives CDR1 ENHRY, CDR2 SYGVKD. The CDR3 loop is CAISATGYNTEAFF. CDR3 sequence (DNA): TGTGCCATCAGTGCAACAGGGTACAACACTGAAGCTTTCTTT.

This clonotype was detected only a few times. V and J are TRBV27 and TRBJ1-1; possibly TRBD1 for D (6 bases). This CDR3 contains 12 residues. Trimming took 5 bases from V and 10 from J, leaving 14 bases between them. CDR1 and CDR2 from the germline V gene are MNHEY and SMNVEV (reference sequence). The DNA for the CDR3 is TGTGCCAGCAGTGGACCGGGACAAAGAGCTTTCTTT. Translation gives CASSGPGQRAFF.

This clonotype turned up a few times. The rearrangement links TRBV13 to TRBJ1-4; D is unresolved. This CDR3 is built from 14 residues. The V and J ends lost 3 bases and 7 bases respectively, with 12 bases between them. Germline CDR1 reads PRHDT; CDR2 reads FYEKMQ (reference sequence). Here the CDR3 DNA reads TGTGCCAGCAGCTTCGGTATCAGTGGTGAAAAACTGTTTTTT. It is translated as CASSFGISGEKLFF.

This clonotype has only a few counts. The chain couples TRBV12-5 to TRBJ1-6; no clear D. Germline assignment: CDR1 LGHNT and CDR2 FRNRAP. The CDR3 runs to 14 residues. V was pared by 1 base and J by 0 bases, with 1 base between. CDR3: CASGLGSYNSPLHF. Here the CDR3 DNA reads TGTGCTAGTGGTTTGGGCTCCTATAATTCACCCCTCCACTTT.

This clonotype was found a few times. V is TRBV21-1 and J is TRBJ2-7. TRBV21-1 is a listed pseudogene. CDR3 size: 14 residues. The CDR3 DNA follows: TGTGCCAGCAGCAAAGGACGGACCCTATACGAGCAGTACGTC. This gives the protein CASSKGRTLYEQYV.

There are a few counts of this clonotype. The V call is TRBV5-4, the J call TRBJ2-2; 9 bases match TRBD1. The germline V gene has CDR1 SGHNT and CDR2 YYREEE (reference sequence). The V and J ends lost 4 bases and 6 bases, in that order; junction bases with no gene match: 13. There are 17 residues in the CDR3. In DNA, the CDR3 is TGTGCCAGCAGCACAGGACAGGGGACCGCCGGGGCCGGGGAGCTGTTTTTT. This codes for CASSTGQGTAGAGELFF.

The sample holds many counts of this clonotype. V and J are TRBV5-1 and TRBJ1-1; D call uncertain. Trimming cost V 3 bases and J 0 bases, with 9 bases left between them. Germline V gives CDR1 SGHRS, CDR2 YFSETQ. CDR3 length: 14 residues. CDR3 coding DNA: TGCGCCAGCAGCTCGGCGGAGCTGAACACTGAAGCTTTCTTT. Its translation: CASSSAELNTEAFF.

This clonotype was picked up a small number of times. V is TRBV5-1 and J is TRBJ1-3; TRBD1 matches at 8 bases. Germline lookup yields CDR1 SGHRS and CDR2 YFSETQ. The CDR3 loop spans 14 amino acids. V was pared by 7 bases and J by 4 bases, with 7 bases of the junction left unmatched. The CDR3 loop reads CASGDRGSGNTIYF. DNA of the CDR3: TGCGCCAGCGGCGACAGGGGATCCGGAAACACCATATATTTT. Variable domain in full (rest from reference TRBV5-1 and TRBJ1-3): KAGVTQTPRYLIKTRGQQVTLSCSPISGHRSVSWYQQTPGQGLQFLFEYFSETQRNKGNFPGRFSGRQFSNSRSEMNVSTLELGDSALYLCASGDRGSGNTIYFGEGSWLTVV.

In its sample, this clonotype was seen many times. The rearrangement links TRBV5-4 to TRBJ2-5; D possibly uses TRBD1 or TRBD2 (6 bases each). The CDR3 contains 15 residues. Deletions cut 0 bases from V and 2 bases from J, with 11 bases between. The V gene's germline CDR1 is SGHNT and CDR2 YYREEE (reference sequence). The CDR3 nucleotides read TGTGCCAGCAGCTTGGTGGGGGGCGGGCAAGAGACCCAGTACTTC. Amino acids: CASSLVGGGQETQYF.

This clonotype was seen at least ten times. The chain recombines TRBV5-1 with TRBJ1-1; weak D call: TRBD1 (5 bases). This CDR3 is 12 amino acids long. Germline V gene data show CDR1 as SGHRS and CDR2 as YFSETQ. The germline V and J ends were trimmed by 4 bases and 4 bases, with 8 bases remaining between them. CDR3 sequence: CASSEQGTEAFF. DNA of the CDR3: TGCGCCAGCAGCGAGCAGGGCACTGAAGCTTTCTTT.

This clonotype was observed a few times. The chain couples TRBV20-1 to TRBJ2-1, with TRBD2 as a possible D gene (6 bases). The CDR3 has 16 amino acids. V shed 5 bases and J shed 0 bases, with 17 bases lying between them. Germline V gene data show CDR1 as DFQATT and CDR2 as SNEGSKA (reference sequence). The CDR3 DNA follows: TGCAGTGCTTCCTCGAACTCCGGGAGCTCCTACAATGAGCAGTTCTTC. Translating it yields CSASSNSGSSYNEQFF.